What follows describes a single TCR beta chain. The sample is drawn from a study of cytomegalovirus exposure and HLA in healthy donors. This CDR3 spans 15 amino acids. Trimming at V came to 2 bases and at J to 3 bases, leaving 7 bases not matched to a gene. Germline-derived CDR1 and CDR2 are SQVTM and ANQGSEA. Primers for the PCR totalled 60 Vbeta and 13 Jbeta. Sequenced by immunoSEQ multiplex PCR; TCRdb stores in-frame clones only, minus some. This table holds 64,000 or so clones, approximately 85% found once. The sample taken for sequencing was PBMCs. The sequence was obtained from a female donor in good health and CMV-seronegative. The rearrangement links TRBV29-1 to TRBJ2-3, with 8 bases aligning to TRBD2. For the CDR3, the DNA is TGCAGCGTTGAATCCCGTCGGGGGGGAACAGATACGCAGTATTTT. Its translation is CSVESRRGGTDTQYF.